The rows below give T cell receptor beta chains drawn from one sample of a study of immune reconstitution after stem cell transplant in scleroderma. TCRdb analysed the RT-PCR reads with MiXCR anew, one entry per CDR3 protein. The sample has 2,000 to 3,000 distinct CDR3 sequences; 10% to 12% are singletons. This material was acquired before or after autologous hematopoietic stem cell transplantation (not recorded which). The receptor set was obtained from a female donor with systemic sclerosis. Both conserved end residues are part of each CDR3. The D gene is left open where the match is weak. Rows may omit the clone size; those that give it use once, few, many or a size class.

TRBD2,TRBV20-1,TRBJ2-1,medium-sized,CSARETSHEQFF,TGCAGTGCTAGAGAGACTAGCCATGAGCAGTTCTTC
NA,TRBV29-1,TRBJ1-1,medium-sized,CSVGSGARDTEAFF,TGCAGCGTTGGTTCCGGGGCGCGGGACACTGAAGCTTTCTTT
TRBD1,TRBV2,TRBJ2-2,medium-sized,CASKKFILPKWAGGLNTGELFF,TGTGCCAGCAAGAAATTCATTCTACCAAAATGGGCAGGGGGCCTGAACACCGGGGAGCTGTTTTTT
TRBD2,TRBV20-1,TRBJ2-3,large,CSASRAGGRADTQYF,TGCAGTGCTAGTAGGGCGGGGGGCAGGGCAGATACGCAGTATTTT
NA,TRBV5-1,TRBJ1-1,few,CASRLGGDTEAFF,TGCGCCAGCCGATTAGGAGGTGACACTGAAGCTTTCTTT
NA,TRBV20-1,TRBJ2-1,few,CSARKLGSYNEQFF,TGCAGTGCGCGCAAACTGGGCTCCTACAATGAGCAGTTCTTC
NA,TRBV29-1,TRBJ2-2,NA,CSVSGEQGNAGELFF,TGCAGCGTTTCGGGGGAACAGGGAAATGCCGGGGAGCTGTTTTTT
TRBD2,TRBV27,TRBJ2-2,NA,CTSSLLASGSPGELFF,TGCACCAGCAGTTTATTGGCTAGCGGGAGTCCCGGGGAGCTGTTTTTT
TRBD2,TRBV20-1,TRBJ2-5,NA,CSAREWRGGRETQYF,TGCAGTGCTAGAGAGTGGCGGGGGGGACGAGAGACCCAGTACTTC
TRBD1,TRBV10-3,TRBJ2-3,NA,CATGDRGSTDTQYF,TGTGCCACCGGGGACAGGGGGTCAACAGATACGCAGTATTTT
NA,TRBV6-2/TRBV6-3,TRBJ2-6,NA,CASSPRQATGANVLTF,TGTGCCAGCAGTCCCCGACAGGCGACTGGGGCCAACGTCCTGACTTTC
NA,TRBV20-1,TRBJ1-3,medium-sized,CSASFDSGNTIYF,TGCAGTGCCAGTTTTGACTCTGGAAACACCATATATTTT
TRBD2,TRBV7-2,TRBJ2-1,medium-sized,CASSSTGTTGYNEQFF,TGTGCCAGCAGCTCAACCGGGACTACTGGATACAATGAGCAGTTCTTC
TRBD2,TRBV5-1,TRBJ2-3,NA,CASSQGLAGYSDTQYF,TGCGCCAGCAGCCAGGGACTAGCGGGGTACTCAGATACGCAGTATTTT
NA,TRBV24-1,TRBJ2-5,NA,CATSDGGPKETQYF,TGTGCCACCAGTGACGGAGGGCCCAAGGAGACCCAGTACTTC
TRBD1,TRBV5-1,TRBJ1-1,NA,CASSIGQGATEAFF,TGCGCCAGCAGCATCGGACAGGGGGCTACTGAAGCTTTCTTT
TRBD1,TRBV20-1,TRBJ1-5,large,CSASGTGAVGVNQPQHF,TGCAGTGCTTCCGGGACAGGGGCGGTAGGGGTCAATCAGCCCCAGCATTTT
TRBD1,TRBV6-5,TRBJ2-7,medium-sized,CASSPYTGALTYEQYF,TGTGCCAGCAGTCCATACACAGGGGCCCTTACCTACGAGCAGTACTTC
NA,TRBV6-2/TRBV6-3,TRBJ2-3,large,CASSTTLQGGTDTQYF,TGTGCCAGCAGTACAACGCTCCAGGGAGGCACAGATACGCAGTATTTT
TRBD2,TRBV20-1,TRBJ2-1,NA,CSASLSGGDEQFF,TGCAGTGCTAGTCTCAGCGGGGGGGATGAGCAGTTCTTC
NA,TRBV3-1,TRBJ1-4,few,CASSQIGDSKYEKLFF,TGTGCCAGCAGCCAAATCGGGGATAGCAAATATGAAAAACTGTTTTTT
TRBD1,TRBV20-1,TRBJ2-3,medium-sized,CSASDRRRDTDTQYF,TGCAGTGCTTCGGACAGGCGGCGAGACACAGATACGCAGTATTTT
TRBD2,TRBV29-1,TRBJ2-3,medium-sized,CSVWTSGAHTDTQYF,TGCAGCGTGTGGACTAGCGGGGCGCACACAGATACGCAGTATTTT
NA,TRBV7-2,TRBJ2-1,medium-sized,CASSLGVWGAFF,TGTGCCAGCAGCTTAGGAGTTTGGGGGGCGTTCTTC
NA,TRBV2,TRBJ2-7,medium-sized,CASSRDGSYEQYF,TGTGCCAGCAGTCGGGACGGGTCATACGAGCAGTACTTC
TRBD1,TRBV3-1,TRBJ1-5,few,CASSQDRGQPQHF,TGTGCCAGCAGCCAGGACAGGGGTCAGCCCCAGCATTTT
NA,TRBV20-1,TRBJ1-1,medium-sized,CSARYRGKGVGEAFF,TGCAGTGCTAGATATCGGGGGAAGGGAGTGGGTGAAGCTTTCTTT
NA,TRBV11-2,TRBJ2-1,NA,CASSHLASSYNEQFF,TGTGCCAGCAGCCACCTAGCGAGCTCCTACAATGAGCAGTTCTTC
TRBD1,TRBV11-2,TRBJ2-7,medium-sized,CASSLQGQLTYEQYF,TGTGCCAGCAGCTTACAGGGACAGCTAACCTACGAGCAGTACTTC
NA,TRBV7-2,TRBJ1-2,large,CASSLDVGDYGYTF,TGTGCCAGCAGCTTAGATGTGGGGGACTATGGCTACACCTTC
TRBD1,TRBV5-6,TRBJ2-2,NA,CASSSRGGWTGELFF,TGTGCCAGCAGCTCGAGAGGGGGCTGGACCGGGGAGCTGTTTTTT
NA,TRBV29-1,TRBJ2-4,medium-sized,CSVVGGARNIQYF,TGCAGCGTTGTGGGTGGTGCGAGAAACATTCAGTACTTC
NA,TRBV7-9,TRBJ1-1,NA,CASSLAGSTTEAFF,TGTGCCAGCAGCTTAGCGGGAAGTACCACTGAAGCTTTCTTT
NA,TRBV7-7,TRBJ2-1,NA,CASSLDSSYNEQFF,TGTGCCAGCAGCTTAGACAGCTCCTACAATGAGCAGTTCTTC
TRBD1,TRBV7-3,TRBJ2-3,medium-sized,CASSTGTGKVSTNTQYF,TGTGCCAGCAGCACCGGGACAGGGAAAGTGTCCACAAATACGCAGTATTTT
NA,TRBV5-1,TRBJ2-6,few,CASSTRGEVGANVLTF,TGCGCCAGCAGCACCAGGGGAGAGGTTGGGGCCAACGTCCTGACTTTC
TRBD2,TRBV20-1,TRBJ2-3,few,CSALHGLAGAGDTQYF,TGCAGTGCGCTACACGGACTAGCGGGGGCTGGAGATACGCAGTATTTT
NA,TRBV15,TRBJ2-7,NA,CATSRELAREQYF,TGTGCCACCAGCAGAGAGCTAGCTCGCGAGCAGTACTTC
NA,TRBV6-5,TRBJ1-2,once,CASSYPGTDATF,TGTGCCAGCAGTTACCCCGGGACCGATGCAACTTTT
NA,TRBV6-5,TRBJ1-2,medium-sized,CASSTEWRTAYGYTF,TGTGCCAGCAGTACAGAGTGGAGGACAGCCTATGGCTACACCTTC
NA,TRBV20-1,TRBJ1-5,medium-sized,CSARGVSNQPQHF,TGCAGTGCTAGAGGGGTCAGCAATCAGCCCCAGCATTTT
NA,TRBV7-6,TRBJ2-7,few,CASSLEITGSHEQYF,TGTGCCAGCAGCCTAGAAATCACAGGGTCCCACGAGCAGTACTTC
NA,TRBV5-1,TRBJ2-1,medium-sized,CASSLAGISYNEQFF,TGCGCCAGCAGCTTGGCCGGGATATCCTACAATGAGCAGTTCTTC
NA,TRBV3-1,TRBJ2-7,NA,CASSRRTAASYEQYF,TGTGCCAGCAGCAGACGGACAGCTGCTTCCTACGAGCAGTACTTC
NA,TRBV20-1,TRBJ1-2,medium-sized,CSAPDRRRTGYTF,TGCAGTGCTCCAGACAGGAGAAGAACCGGCTACACCTTC
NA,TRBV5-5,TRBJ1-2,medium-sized,CASSLGQGFGYTF,TGTGCCAGCAGCTTGGGGCAGGGGTTTGGCTACACCTTC
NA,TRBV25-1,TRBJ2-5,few,CASSDNRVGETQYF,TGTGCCAGCAGTGACAACAGGGTTGGGGAGACCCAGTACTTC
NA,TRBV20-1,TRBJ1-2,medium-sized,CSARETGRMSYTF,TGCAGTGCTAGAGAAACAGGAAGAATGAGCTACACCTTC
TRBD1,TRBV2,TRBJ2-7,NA,CASRLDRGSYEQYF,TGTGCCAGCAGGCTGGACAGGGGGTCCTACGAGCAGTACTTC
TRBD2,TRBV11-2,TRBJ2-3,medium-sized,CASSRVTSGADTQYF,TGTGCCAGCAGCCGAGTGACTAGCGGGGCAGATACGCAGTATTTT
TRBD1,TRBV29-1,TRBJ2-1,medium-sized,CSVSGTGVNEQFF,TGCAGTGTGTCCGGGACAGGTGTGAATGAGCAGTTCTTC
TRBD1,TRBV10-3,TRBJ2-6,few,CAISATTGSGANVLTF,TGTGCCATCAGTGCCACGACAGGGTCCGGGGCCAACGTCCTGACTTTC
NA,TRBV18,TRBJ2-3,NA,CATDQGSGTDTQYF,TGTGCCACTGACCAGGGGTCAGGCACAGATACGCAGTATTTT
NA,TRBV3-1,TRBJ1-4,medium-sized,CASSALIATNEKLFF,TGTGCCAGCAGCGCCCTTATTGCAACTAATGAAAAACTGTTTTTT
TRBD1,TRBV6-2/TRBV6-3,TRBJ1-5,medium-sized,CASSLTGGRQPQHF,TGTGCCAGCAGCCTAACAGGGGGCCGGCAGCCCCAGCATTTT
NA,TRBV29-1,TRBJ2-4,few,CSAGGWDRNIQYF,TGCAGCGCCGGAGGGTGGGATCGGAACATTCAGTACTTC
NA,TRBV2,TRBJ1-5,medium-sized,CASSGAGNQPQHF,TGTGCCAGCAGTGGGGCAGGGAATCAGCCCCAGCATTTT